A single sample gave rise to the 19 T cell receptor beta chains below, sequenced in a study of CD8 T cells in ankylosing spondylitis. MiXCR, run by TCRdb on the 5' RACE reads, gives a single entry per CDR3 protein. The repertoire holds some 150,000 distinct CDR3 sequences, with about 42% as singletons. The sequencing input was synovial fluid, either unsorted or a sorted T cell fraction (not recorded which). The receptors derive from a male donor with ankylosing spondylitis.

The J gene is TRBJ2-1, the V gene TRBV27; D gene uncertain. This CDR3 is built from 16 residues. Germline CDR1 is MNHEY and CDR2 is SMNVEV (reference sequence). V lost 4 bases, J lost 5 bases, and 18 bases lay in between. CDR3 in amino acids: CASSSLLGTQDNEQFF. CDR3 DNA: TGTGCCAGCAGTTCTCTTCTAGGAACCCAGGACAATGAGCAGTTCTTC.

This clonotype was seen many times. V and J are TRBV20-1 and TRBJ2-1; 7 bases agree with TRBD2. This CDR3 comprises 16 residues. The germline CDR1 and CDR2 sequences are DFQATT and SNEGSKA (reference sequence). Trimming removed 0 bases from V and 0 bases from J; junction bases left unmatched: 5. CDR3 DNA: TGCAGTGCTAGAGATTTCAGCGGGAACTCCTACAATGAGCAGTTCTTC. This encodes CSARDFSGNSYNEQFF.

V and J are TRBV29-1 and TRBJ2-7, with 7 bases matching TRBD1. The CDR3 spans 15 residues. Germline V gene data show CDR1 as SQVTM and CDR2 as ANQGSEA. The V segment lost 7 bases and the J segment 2 bases; nucleotides outside the gene matches: 14. The CDR3 bases are TGCAGCGCTATACAAGACAGGGTGGTCCCCTACGAGCAGTACTTC. Residues: CSAIQDRVVPYEQYF.

The sample holds one count of this clonotype. The gene calls are TRBV30 and TRBJ1-1; 9 nucleotides line up with TRBD1. V gave up 2 bases and J gave up 3 bases; unmatched junction bases: 7. The V gene's germline CDR1 is GTSNPN and CDR2 SVGIG (reference sequence). This CDR3 contains 15 residues. CDR3 loop: CAWSPMGTGHTEAFF. DNA of the CDR3: TGTGCCTGGAGTCCGATGGGGACAGGGCACACTGAAGCTTTCTTT.

This chain links TRBV12-3 or TRBV12-4 with TRBJ2-1; 9 nucleotides line up with TRBD1. CDR3 length equals 18 residues. The J segment lost 6 bases and the V segment lost 3 bases, leaving 15 bases of the junction unmatched. For the CDR3, the DNA is TGTGCCAGCAGTTTCGGGCCCTGGGGACAGGGTTCCGCCAATGAGCAGTTCTTC. Translating gives CASSFGPWGQGSANEQFF.

This clonotype has only a few counts. The chain employs TRBV3-1 and TRBJ1-1, with D hard to call. In germline, CDR1 is LGHDT, CDR2 YNNKEL (reference sequence). V dropped 4 bases and J dropped 7 bases, with 19 bases sitting between them. This CDR3 comprises 15 residues. The DNA for the CDR3 is TGTGCCAGCAGCCGCTCAGGAAATCCAAGTATTGAAGCTTTCTTT. Encoded protein: CASSRSGNPSIEAFF.

This clonotype was observed a handful of times. This chain joins TRBV4-2 and TRBJ2-2; D may be TRBD2 (5 bases). The V gene lost 0 bases and the J gene lost 3 bases, with 17 bases spanning the gap. Germline V gene data show CDR1 as LGHNA and CDR2 as YNFKEQ. CDR3 length: 18 residues. CDR3 sequence (DNA): TGTGCCAGCAGCCAAGATGGAGGAAGCGGTTGGGACACCGGGGAGCTGTTTTTT. This encodes CASSQDGGSGWDTGELFF.

The genes are TRBV10-3 and TRBJ1-5; the D is unclear. Trimming took off 4 bases at V and 0 bases at J, with 4 bases between the two ends. Per the germline V gene, CDR1 is ENHRY and CDR2 is SYGVKD. CDR3 length: 13 residues. The chain's CDR3 is CAISASSNQPQHF. The CDR3 nucleotides are TGTGCCATCAGTGCTAGTAGCAATCAGCCCCAGCATTTT.

The chain couples TRBV24-1 to TRBJ2-7, with D perhaps TRBD1 or TRBD2 (5 bases each). The V and J ends lost 4 bases and 1 base respectively, with 16 bases between them. Germline CDR1 is KGHDR and CDR2 is SFDVKD. CDR3 size: 16 residues. CDR3: CATSEHRDHTSYEQYF. In DNA, the CDR3 is TGTGCCACCAGTGAGCACCGGGACCACACTTCCTACGAGCAGTACTTC.

This clonotype came up a few times. The genes are TRBV12-3 or TRBV12-4 and TRBJ1-1, with D possibly being TRBD1 (5 bases). Trimming left V 2 bases short and J 5 bases short, with 9 bases between. The CDR3 extends over 13 amino acids. The CDR3 sequence is CASSLYGGTEAFF. In nucleotides, the CDR3 is TGTGCCAGCAGTTTATATGGGGGAACTGAAGCTTTCTTT.

This clonotype was detected a few times. The chain is built from TRBV7-6 and TRBJ2-3; 8 bases are shared with TRBD2. Germline lookup yields CDR1 SGHVS and CDR2 FNYEAQ. Trimming at V came to 2 bases and at J to 1 base, leaving 5 bases not matched to a gene. CDR3 length: 16 amino acids. The CDR3 here is CASSLLLREGTDTQYF. The CDR3 DNA is TGTGCCAGCAGCTTATTGTTGCGGGAGGGCACAGATACGCAGTATTTT.

The chain combines TRBV20-1 with TRBJ2-1; a weak D match, TRBD2 (5 bases). The CDR3 spans 15 residues. CDR1 is DFQATT and CDR2 is SNEGSKA in the germline V gene (reference sequence). Deletions cut 6 bases from V and 4 bases from J, with 19 bases between. This CDR3 reads CSALGVVAPYNEQFF. In DNA form, the CDR3 reads TGCAGTGCCCTCGGGGTGGTAGCGCCATACAATGAGCAGTTCTTC.

The J gene is TRBJ2-7, the V gene TRBV7-9; D unresolved. V was pared by 1 base and J by 2 bases, with 9 bases between. The CDR3 runs 14 residues. CDR1 and CDR2 from the germline V gene are SEHNR and FQNEAQ (reference sequence). This CDR3 reads CASSLVPSPYEQYF. The CDR3 DNA reads TGTGCCAGCAGCTTAGTCCCCAGTCCCTACGAGCAGTACTTC.

V gene TRBV18 combines with J gene TRBJ2-1; 8 bases line up with TRBD2. With V trimmed by 0 bases and J by 7 bases, 11 bases remained unmatched. The CDR3 is 17 residues long. Per germline, CDR1 KGHSH and CDR2 LQKENI. The CDR3 DNA reads TGTGCCAGCTCACCACCTTTGGCTAGCGGGCCTCAGAATGAGCAGTTCTTC. This sequence encodes CASSPPLASGPQNEQFF.

The gene calls are TRBV7-9 and TRBJ1-5; D might be TRBD1 (5 bases). V was trimmed by 5 bases and J by 7 bases, leaving 15 bases between them. Germline assignment: CDR1 SEHNR and CDR2 FQNEAQ (reference sequence). The CDR3 runs 14 residues. CDR3 nucleotide sequence: TGTGCCAGCAGCCACCAGGGAGTCGGGCAGCCCCAGCATTTT. Its protein product is CASSHQGVGQPQHF.

The chain employs TRBV7-2 and TRBJ2-1; no reliable D call. The CDR3 runs 16 residues. V dropped 1 base and J dropped 1 base, with 11 bases sitting between them. Germline V lookup: CDR1 SGHTA, CDR2 FQGNSA. CDR3 sequence (DNA): TGTGCCAGCAGCTTAGGATCGGCAGTTTCCTACAATGAGCAGTTCTTC. Protein product: CASSLGSAVSYNEQFF.

V usage is TRBV27 and J usage is TRBJ2-2, with TRBD2 identical over 7 bases. In germline, CDR1 is MNHEY, CDR2 SMNVEV (reference sequence). J lost 0 bases, V lost 6 bases, and 13 bases had no gene match. The CDR3 loop spans 18 amino acids. CDR3 sequence: CASSSMGTAGPNTGELFF. For the CDR3, the DNA is TGTGCCAGCAGCTCTATGGGAACAGCGGGGCCGAACACCGGGGAGCTGTTTTTT.

Only a few counts were recorded for this clonotype. This rearrangement joins TRBV29-1 to TRBJ1-4; D is undetermined. V lost 0 bases and J 5 bases, leaving 4 bases between the germline ends. The CDR3 is made up of 12 amino acids. Germline lookup yields CDR1 SQVTM and CDR2 ANQGSEA. The CDR3 spells CSVEDRNEKLFF. CDR3 in DNA: TGCAGCGTTGAAGATCGGAATGAAAAACTGTTTTTT. Looking up the rest from reference TRBV29-1 and TRBJ1-4 gives the full variable domain: SAVISQKPSRDICQRGTSLTIQCQVDSQVTMMFWYRQQPGQSLTLIATANQGSEATYESGFVIDKFPISRPNLTFSTLTVSNMSPEDSSIYLCSVEDRNEKLFFGSGTQLSVL.

The sample holds many counts of this clonotype. Here the CDR3 DNA reads TGTGCCAGCACCTTCTTAGGACAGGAGAATGAAAAACTGTTTTTT. As protein: CASTFLGQENEKLFF. The chain couples TRBV27 to TRBJ1-4, with 7 bases that match TRBD1. The V gene end was trimmed by 7 bases and the J gene end by 5 bases; junction bases not matched to a gene: 10. Germline assignment: CDR1 MNHEY and CDR2 SMNVEV (reference sequence). The CDR3 loop spans 15 amino acids.